This T cell receptor (beta chain) was recorded in a study of blood T cell repertoires in COVID-19 (dated by TCRdb to the early 2020s). Context from the whole study: Collaborator samples came from the United States, Italy and Spain and covered acute and convalescent phases of COVID-19. Nearly every sample came with metadata listing a de-identified subject ID, COVID-19 status, age in years and sex. Subjects who had been exposed to COVID-19, were actively infected with it, or had recovered from it provided the deeply sampled blood TCRbeta repertoires that made up the dataset. The samples were drawn from the first 160 participants of the ongoing ImmuneRACE study and from 1,254 subjects provided by 6 global collaborators. Where HLA class I and class II types were available, the types were taken from metadata supplied by the sample provider, not from assay-based typing. The material from the prospective study consisted of cDNA or gDNA derived from T cells, B-cell-depleted T cells, or PBMCs. The repertoires were made available in a free public database intended to serve as a resource for research on the immune response to SARS-CoV-2. Here is what the overall study found, with its caveats: The amount of clinical and demographic metadata varied by source and participant and was provided uncurated.

Participants in the prospective study were enrolled through a virtual design, were aged about 18 to 89 years, and lived in about 25 United States geographic areas. In the prospective study, participants were assigned to cohorts based on the clinical history participants reported in a screening survey and a study questionnaire. In the prospective study, whole blood, serum and a nasopharyngeal or oropharyngeal swab were collected from each participant by mobile phlebotomists. Over an approximately 2-month period, participants in the prospective study had the option of providing additional blood draws and questionnaires. Prospective study blood samples were shipped either frozen or at room temperature before DNA extraction. The immunoSEQ Assay, a bias-controlled multiplex PCR, was used to amplify TCRbeta CDR3 regions from genomic DNA. The paper's processing steps were these. Nucleated cell counts per sample were estimated from amplification of reference gene primers within the assay. To quantify the absolute abundance of each unique TCRbeta CDR3 rearrangement, sequence reads were collapsed and filtered. For each sample, productive Simpson clonality was calculated by taking the square root of Simpson's diversity index across productive rearrangements. TCRdb carries this immuneACCESS record with in-frame sequences only. Its versions omit some clonotypes, under half of them owing to an unresolved V gene in the studies checked, with the rest unexplained. Clone size and the V and J calls come from that table; the DNA yielded D and trimming. The sample table contains 300,000 to 500,000 clones; only one count was recorded for nearly 90% of them. Clones ranked in the top ten supply around 2.1% of the sample.

Details on this clone: Its specific antigen is unknown. No much larger clone exists at a distance of one base, and base qualities are not known.

V lost 2 bases and J lost 0 bases; the stretch between them is 9 bases long. The germline V gene gives CDR1 as SGHRS and CDR2 as YFSETQ. The cysteine opens and the phenylalanine closes a CDR3 of 14 amino acids. The kept DNA is CDR3 alone, 42 bases in frame from the first base. This receptor was obtained from a woman aged 40-49 years with acute COVID-19. The sequencing input was PBMCs or T cells enriched from blood (not recorded which). Recombination linked TRBV5-1 to TRBJ2-7; a tentative D call is TRBD2 (5 bases match). The base sequence is TGCGCCAGCAGCTTCGGGGAGAGCTCCTACGAGCAGTACTTC. Translation gives CASSFGESSYEQYF.